This T cell receptor beta chain was captured by sequencing in a study of shared clonotypes between healthy human individuals. Germline CDR1 reads SNHLY; CDR2 reads FYNNEI. Trimming removed 4 bases from V and 3 bases from J, with 7 bases in between. The length of the CDR3 is 12 residues. Genomic DNA per cell subset filled all wells of several immunoSEQ plates. The repertoire was sequenced with immunoSEQ multiplex PCR; TCRdb's copy has only in-frame clones and lacks some. The sample shows 450,000 to 500,000 clones, roughly 80% of them seen only once. The TCR comes from a woman aged 40-49 years in good health. Some clones in this sample may be carry-over from other donors' samples. The chain joins TRBV2 to TRBJ2-7; possibly TRBD1 or TRBD2 for D (5 bases each). The source material was PBMCs. This chain's CDR3 is CASSGDHYEQYF. The CDR3 coding sequence is TGTGCCAGCAGTGGGGACCACTACGAGCAGTACTTC.